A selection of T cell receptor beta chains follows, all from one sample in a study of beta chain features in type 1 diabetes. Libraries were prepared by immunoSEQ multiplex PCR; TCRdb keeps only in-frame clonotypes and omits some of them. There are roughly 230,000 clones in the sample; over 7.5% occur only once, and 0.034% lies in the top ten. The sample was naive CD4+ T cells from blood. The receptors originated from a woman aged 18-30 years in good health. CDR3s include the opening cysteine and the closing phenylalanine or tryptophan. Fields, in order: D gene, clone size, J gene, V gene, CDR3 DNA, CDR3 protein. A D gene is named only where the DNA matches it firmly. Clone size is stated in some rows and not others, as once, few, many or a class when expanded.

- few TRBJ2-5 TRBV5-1 TGCGCCAGCAGCTTGGACAGCCTGGAGACCCAGTACTTC CASSLDSLETQYF
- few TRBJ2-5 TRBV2 TGTGCCAGCAGAGCCTTACTAGCTGCGGAGACCCAGTACTTC CASRALLAAETQYF
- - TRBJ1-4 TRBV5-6 TGTGCCAGCAGCTTGCAGGGGTACGTTAGGGAAAAACTGTTTTTT CASSLQGYVREKLFF
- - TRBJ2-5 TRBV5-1 TGCGCCAGCAGCATCCGGGAGAAGGGGACCCAGTACTTC CASSIREKGTQYF
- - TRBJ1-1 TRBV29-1 TGCAGCGTCCCAGGGACACCCTGGGGTGAAGCTTTCTTT CSVPGTPWGEAFF
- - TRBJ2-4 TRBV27 TGTGCCAGCAGTTTATCTAGCGGTTTAGCCAAAAACATTCAGTACTTC CASSLSSGLAKNIQYF
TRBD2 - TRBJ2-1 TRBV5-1 TGCGCCAGCAGCCGGGGACTAGCGGGGGGGCTCTACAATGAGCAGTTCTTC CASSRGLAGGLYNEQFF
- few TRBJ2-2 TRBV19 TGTGCCAGTAGTATCAGTATAGGGGCTACCACCGGGGAGCTGTTTTTT CASSISIGATTGELFF
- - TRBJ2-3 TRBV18 TGTGCCAGCTCCCTGGGGGGACCGACCACAGATACGCAGTATTTT CASSLGGPTTDTQYF
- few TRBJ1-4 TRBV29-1 TGCAGCGTTTCCCGGGACACCTCTAATGAAAAACTGTTTTTT CSVSRDTSNEKLFF
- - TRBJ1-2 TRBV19 TGTGCCAGTATTTCCTCCTCAGGGACTTCGATCTTC CASISSSGTSIF
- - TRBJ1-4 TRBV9 TGTGCCAGCAGCGCAGGACAGATTAATGAAAAACTGTTTTTT CASSAGQINEKLFF
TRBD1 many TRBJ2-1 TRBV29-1 TGCAGCGTTGACCGACAGGGAACCTACAATGAGCAGTTCTTC CSVDRQGTYNEQFF
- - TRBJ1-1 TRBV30 TGTGCCTGGTGTACAGGGCCGAACACTGAAGCTTTCTTT CAWCTGPNTEAFF
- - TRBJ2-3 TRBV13 TGTGCCAGCAGCTCAGGGTCCCGGGGAGCAGATACGCAGTATTTT CASSSGSRGADTQYF
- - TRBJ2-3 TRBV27 TGTGCCAGCAAGGGCCCCGGGACAAAACTCCTTAGCACAGATACGCAGTATTTT CASKGPGTKLLSTDTQYF
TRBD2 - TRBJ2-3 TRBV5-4 TGTGCCAGCACCCGGACTAGCGGGCCACTTCCGGGTACGCAGTATTTT CASTRTSGPLPGTQYF
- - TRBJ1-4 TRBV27 TGTGCCAGCAGTTTATCTCGGGGGAGAGCTGAAAAACTGTTTTTT CASSLSRGRAEKLFF
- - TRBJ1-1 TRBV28 TGTGCCAGCAGTCCAGGGGACGTAGTGAACACTGAAGCTTTCTTT CASSPGDVVNTEAFF
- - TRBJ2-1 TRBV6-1 TGTGCCAGCAGTGACCCTGGGACATCACTCTACAATGAGCAGTTCTTC CASSDPGTSLYNEQFF
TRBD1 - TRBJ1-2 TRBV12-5 TGTGCTAGTGGTTTGGCGACCGGGACAGGGATCTATGGCTACACCTTC CASGLATGTGIYGYTF
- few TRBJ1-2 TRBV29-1 TGCAGCACCTTGACGACAGGTGGGGGTTCGGGCTACACCTTC CSTLTTGGGSGYTF
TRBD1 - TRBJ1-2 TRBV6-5 TGTGCCAGCAGTGACAGGGGGCGTCCCTATGGCTACACCTTC CASSDRGRPYGYTF
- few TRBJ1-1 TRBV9 TGTGCCAGCAGCCCCCGGACACCCATGAACACTGAAGCTTTCTTT CASSPRTPMNTEAFF
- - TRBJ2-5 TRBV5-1 TGCGCCAGCAGCTCCCGGGGGACGGGAGAGACCCAGTACTTC CASSSRGTGETQYF
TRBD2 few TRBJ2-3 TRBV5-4 TGTGCCAGCAGCAAAAGACTAGCGGGAGAGGGCACAGATACGCAGTATTTT CASSKRLAGEGTDTQYF
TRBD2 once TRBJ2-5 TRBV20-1 TGCAGTGCTGGGACTAAAGAGACCCAGTACTTC CSAGTKETQYF
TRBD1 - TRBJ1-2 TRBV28 TGTGCCAGCAGTTTGAGGGGGCTGCAGCATGGCTACACCTTC CASSLRGLQHGYTF
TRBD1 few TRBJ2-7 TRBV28 TGTGCCAGCAGCCTAAGGCAGGGGGACAACGAGCAGTACTTC CASSLRQGDNEQYF
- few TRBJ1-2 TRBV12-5 TGTGCTAGTGGTTCACAGGGTACCTATGGCTACACCTTC CASGSQGTYGYTF
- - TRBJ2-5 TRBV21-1 TGTGCCAGCAGCCTCCGGACAGGGGGAAAGACCCAGTACTTC CASSLRTGGKTQYF
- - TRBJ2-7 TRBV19 TGTGCCAGTAGTGTTCAGCCCTCGGGCGAGCAGTACTTC CASSVQPSGEQYF
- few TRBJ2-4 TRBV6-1 TGTGCCAGCAGTCGACCGGCAGCGAACATTCAGTACTTC CASSRPAANIQYF
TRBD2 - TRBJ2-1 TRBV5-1 TGCGCCAGCAGCTTGGGGGCGGGAGGTTCCTACAATGAGCAGTTCTTC CASSLGAGGSYNEQFF
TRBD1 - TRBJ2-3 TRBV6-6 TGTGCCAGCAGTTTAAGAGGACAGGGCGGCACAGATACGCAGTATTTT CASSLRGQGGTDTQYF
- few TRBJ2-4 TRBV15 TGTGCCACCAGCAGAGATCTGTCAGGGCCCAAAAACATTCAGTACTTC CATSRDLSGPKNIQYF
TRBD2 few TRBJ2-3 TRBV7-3 TGTGCCAGCAGCTACCTTCCTCGGACTAGCGGGGGGGCTGTGGCAGATACGCAGTATTTT CASSYLPRTSGGAVADTQYF
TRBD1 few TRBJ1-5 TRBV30 TGTGCCTGGGGGACAGGGGGCAATCAGCCCCAGCATTTT CAWGTGGNQPQHF